Below, 28 T cell receptor beta chains from the same sample are listed, as sequenced in a study of early T cells in non-severe SARS-CoV-2 infection. A single record per CDR3 protein comes from TCRdb applying MiXCR to the 5' RACE reads. The sample has tens of thousands of distinct CDR3 sequences, roughly 7.6% seen once; the top ten hold about 10%. The source material was whole blood, sampled at baseline. These receptors all stem from an adult who was a healthcare worker with PCR-confirmed SARS-CoV-2 infection or an uninfected control (not recorded which).

The rearrangement uses TRBV19 and TRBJ2-3; D remains ambiguous. Trimming pared 5 bases from V and 3 bases from J, leaving 21 bases between. CDR1 and CDR2 (germline): LNHDA, SQIVND (reference sequence). This CDR3 has 17 amino acids. The CDR3 coding sequence is TGTGCCAGTAGTTCTACACTGGTGGGAATTGGGACAGATACGCAGTATTTT. Its protein is CASSSTLVGIGTDTQYF.

This clonotype was seen a few times. The V call is TRBV11-2, the J call TRBJ2-3, with unresolved D. Looked up from germline, CDR1 is SGHAT and CDR2 is FQNNGV. The CDR3 has 13 residues. V gave up 3 bases and J gave up 4 bases, with 8 bases separating them. Here the CDR3 reads CASSFEVSDTQYF. The CDR3 DNA follows: TGTGCCAGCAGCTTCGAAGTATCAGATACGCAGTATTTT.

This clonotype was detected many times. The chain links TRBV6-1 to TRBJ2-6; D remains unclear. This CDR3 is 15 amino acids long. CDR1 MNHNS and CDR2 SASEGT come from the germline V gene. Between the trimmed V and J ends, which lost 1 base and 0 bases, there was a span of 4 bases. The CDR3 loop is CASSEGVSGANVLTF. CDR3 nucleotide sequence: TGTGCCAGCAGTGAAGGGGTCTCTGGGGCCAACGTCCTGACTTTC.

This clonotype was picked up a small number of times. The CDR3 region is CASSLPDGTDTQYF. DNA of the CDR3: TGTGCCAGCAGTTTACCCGACGGCACAGATACGCAGTATTTT. This rearrangement joins TRBV28 to TRBJ2-3; D is unclear. The germline V gene has CDR1 MDHEN and CDR2 SYDVKM. Trimming pared 2 bases from V and 1 base from J, leaving 7 bases between. The CDR3 is 14 amino acids.

This chain connects TRBV11-2 to TRBJ2-3, with D hard to call. Germline V gene data show CDR1 as SGHAT and CDR2 as FQNNGV. The CDR3 is 15 amino acids. The V and J ends lost 7 bases and 3 bases respectively, with 17 bases between them. The CDR3 DNA sequence: TGTGCCAGCACCATGGGTGATAGTTGGACAGATACGCAGTATTTT. This sequence encodes CASTMGDSWTDTQYF.

CDR3 residues: CSARGPAGGQETQYF. CDR3 coding DNA: TGCAGTGCTAGAGGTCCAGCGGGGGGTCAAGAGACCCAGTACTTC. The rearrangement uses TRBV20-1 and TRBJ2-5; 9 nucleotides line up with TRBD2. Germline CDR1 DFQATT, CDR2 SNEGSKA (reference sequence). V trimming: 1 base; J trimming: 2 bases; junction bases outside the gene matches: 5. The CDR3 spans 15 residues.

The sample holds a few counts of this clonotype. The gene calls are TRBV29-1 and TRBJ2-5; no reliable D call. The length of the CDR3 is 14 residues. Between the trimmed V and J ends, which lost 4 bases and 0 bases, there was a span of 12 bases. Germline-derived CDR1 and CDR2 are SQVTM and ANQGSEA. CDR3 sequence (DNA): TGCAGCGTTGGAGGCAGCCCGTACCAAGAGACCCAGTACTTC. The encoded protein is CSVGGSPYQETQYF.

This clonotype has only a few counts. The rearrangement links TRBV7-9 to TRBJ2-1, with 8 bases fitting TRBD1. There are 15 residues in the CDR3. Germline loops: CDR1 SEHNR, CDR2 FQNEAQ (reference sequence). Germline trimming cut 1 base from V and 8 bases from J; bases unmatched to any gene: 7. The CDR3 DNA follows: TGTGCCAGCAGCTTAGTGGGACAGGCCCTCGATGAGCAGTTCTTC. Its protein product is CASSLVGQALDEQFF.

The J gene is TRBJ2-7, the V gene TRBV20-1; 11 positions match TRBD2. Germline V CDR1 and CDR2: DFQATT, SNEGSKA (reference sequence). V was clipped by 4 bases and J by 7 bases; unmatched bases: 9. There are 14 residues in the CDR3. For the CDR3, the DNA is TGCAGTGCTACCGAGACTAGCGGGGCCTGGGAGCAGTACTTC. Encoded protein: CSATETSGAWEQYF.

V usage is TRBV5-6 and J usage is TRBJ2-2; TRBD1 or TRBD2 may be the D gene (5 bases each). The CDR3 is made up of 16 amino acids. Per the germline V gene, CDR1 is SGHDT and CDR2 is YYEEEE. Trimming stripped 6 bases from V and 0 bases from J, with 15 bases between. The CDR3 bases are TGTGCCAGCATCGACCGGGACGCTTCGAACACCGGGGAGCTGTTTTTT. Protein sequence: CASIDRDASNTGELFF.

This clonotype was detected only a few times. The gene calls are TRBV27 and TRBJ1-1; TRBD1 is a possible D gene (5 bases). V lost 5 bases, J lost 5 bases, and 15 bases lay in between. CDR3 length: 14 residues. Germline V gene data show CDR1 as MNHEY and CDR2 as SMNVEV (reference sequence). CDR3 DNA: TGTGCCAGCAGTGATTCCTCAGGGATGACTGAAGCTTTCTTT. Translated, it gives CASSDSSGMTEAFF.

This clonotype was recorded at least ten times. This chain links TRBV6-2 or TRBV6-3 with TRBJ1-5; D remains unclear. The CDR3 extends over 14 amino acids. Germline V gives CDR1 MNHEY, CDR2 SVGEGT. V was cut by 4 bases and J by 9 bases, with 16 bases left in between. Here the CDR3 reads CASSSAPRVRPQHF. The CDR3 DNA reads TGTGCCAGCAGTTCTGCCCCTCGGGTTCGGCCCCAGCATTTT.

V gene TRBV4-2 combines with J gene TRBJ2-2, with 7 nucleotides matching TRBD2. Germline V lookup: CDR1 LGHNA, CDR2 YNFKEQ. The CDR3 covers 16 residues. J lost 6 bases, V lost 0 bases, and 7 bases had no gene match. The CDR3 reads CASSQDRLAGAGELFF. The CDR3 DNA is TGTGCCAGCAGCCAAGATCGACTAGCTGGGGCCGGGGAGCTGTTTTTT.

The chain carries TRBV6-5 and TRBJ1-2, with 8 bases fitting TRBD1. The germline CDR1 and CDR2 sequences are MNHEY and SVGAGI. CDR3 length: 12 amino acids. J lost 7 bases, V lost 6 bases, and 4 bases had no gene match. The CDR3 sequence is CASRRGQGGYTF. In nucleotides, the CDR3 is TGTGCCAGCAGGAGAGGACAGGGTGGCTACACCTTC.

The sample holds a few counts of this clonotype. In DNA, the CDR3 is TGTGCCAGCAGCAAGCAGGGGGTGAATGAAAAACTGTTTTTT. As protein: CASSKQGVNEKLFF. This chain links TRBV7-2 with TRBJ1-4, with 7 bases that match TRBD1. V shed 5 bases, J shed 5 bases, and the junction held 5 bases outside the gene matches. The CDR3 runs 14 residues. CDR1 and CDR2 (germline): SGHTA, FQGNSA.

In nucleotides, the CDR3 is TGTGCCAGCTCACCATCCAATGAGCAGTTCTTC. It encodes CASSPSNEQFF. The J gene is TRBJ2-1, the V gene TRBV18; no clear D gene. Germline V gene sequence: CDR1 KGHSH, CDR2 LQKENI. V was cut by 2 bases and J by 6 bases, with 2 bases left in between. This CDR3 comprises 11 residues.

The chain couples TRBV11-2 to TRBJ2-3; no reliable D call. This CDR3 is built from 13 residues. Germline CDR1 SGHAT, CDR2 FQNNGV. The ends were cut back, 1 base at V and 9 bases at J, with 11 bases in the middle. The CDR3 loop reads CASSLGPEDTQYF. The CDR3 DNA reads as TGTGCCAGCAGCTTAGGTCCGGAAGACACGCAGTATTTT.

This chain links TRBV2 with TRBJ2-7, with 7 nucleotides matching TRBD1. This CDR3 comprises 13 residues. Germline trimming cut 10 bases from V and 3 bases from J; bases unmatched to any gene: 9. The germline V gene encodes CDR1 SNHLY and CDR2 FYNNEI. CDR3 nucleotides: TGTGCCACCAGGGGACAGTCTATCTACGAGCAGTACTTC. Its translation: CATRGQSIYEQYF.

This clonotype was recorded many times. V and J are TRBV11-3 and TRBJ2-5, with TRBD1 identical over 9 bases. The ends lost 4 bases at V and 1 base at J; junction bases unmatched: 4. Germline CDR1 SGHNT, CDR2 YENEEA. The CDR3 sequence is 15 residues long. The CDR3 nucleotides read TGTGCCAGCAGCTCCTCGGGACAGGGCCAAGAGACCCAGTACTTC. Encoded protein: CASSSSGQGQETQYF. Complete variable domain (other parts from reference TRBV11-3 and TRBJ2-5): EAGVVQSPRYKIIEKKQPVAFWCNPISGHNTLYWYLQNLGQGPELLIRYENEEAVDDSQLPKDRFSAERLKGVDSTLKIQPAELGDSAVYLCASSSSGQGQETQYFGPGTRLLVL.

V and J are TRBV30 and TRBJ2-7; perhaps TRBD1 as D (5 bases). Per germline, CDR1 GTSNPN and CDR2 SVGIG (reference sequence). The ends were cut back, 4 bases at V and 3 bases at J, with 7 bases in the middle. The CDR3 spans 11 residues. In DNA form, the CDR3 reads TGTGCCTGGAAGGGGAACTACGAGCAGTACTTC. It codes for CAWKGNYEQYF.

The chain combines TRBV20-1 with TRBJ1-2; 7 bases align to TRBD1. CDR1 is DFQATT, CDR2 SNEGSKA, per germline (reference sequence). Trimming removed 6 bases from V and 4 bases from J; junction bases left unmatched: 8. This CDR3 is built from 13 residues. Written as DNA, the CDR3 is TGCAGTGCCTCGACAGGGTTGAGCTATGGCTACACCTTC. It yields the protein CSASTGLSYGYTF.

This clonotype was counted ten times or more. The CDR3 is CASSFEPGESTDTQYF. The CDR3 DNA reads as TGTGCCAGCAGTTTTGAACCCGGCGAGTCCACAGATACGCAGTATTTT. This rearrangement joins TRBV28 to TRBJ2-3; D is uncertain. The CDR3 length is 16 residues. The germline CDR1 and CDR2 sequences are MDHEN and SYDVKM. The germline V and J ends were trimmed by 3 bases and 2 bases, with 15 bases remaining between them. The variable domain in full, completed from reference TRBV28 and TRBJ2-3, reads DVKVTQSSRYLVKRTGEKVFLECVQDMDHENMFWYRQDPGLGLRLIYFSYDVKMKEKGDIPEGYSVSREKKERFSLILESASTNQTSMYLCASSFEPGESTDTQYFGPGTRLTVL.

At least ten counts were recorded for this clonotype. This chain uses TRBV7-9 with TRBJ1-2; D might be TRBD1 (5 bases). V was trimmed by 3 bases and J by 3 bases, leaving 11 bases between them. The CDR3 consists of 14 residues. CDR1 and CDR2 (germline): SEHNR, FQNEAQ (reference sequence). The CDR3 region has the DNA TGTGCCAGCAGCTTTGGAGGGGTTGACTATGGCTACACCTTC. This sequence encodes CASSFGGVDYGYTF.

This clonotype has a count of ten or more. In nucleotides, the CDR3 is TGCGCCAGCAGCCAAGTGGGGGACAGGGCCAAAAACATTCAGTACTTC. This gives the protein CASSQVGDRAKNIQYF. The rearrangement joins TRBV4-1 to TRBJ2-4; TRBD1 agrees at 8 bases. This CDR3 spans 16 amino acids. V was clipped by 1 base and J by 1 base; unmatched bases: 3. From germline, CDR1 is MGHRA and CDR2 YSYEKL.

CDR3 coding DNA: TGTGCCAGCAGGTTACAGGGAAACGAGCAGTACTTC. Translating it yields CASRLQGNEQYF. This rearrangement joins TRBV11-2 to TRBJ2-7; D is perhaps TRBD1 (6 bases). The CDR3 runs to 12 residues. The V end was cut by 6 bases, the J end by 5 bases, with 11 bases between. In germline, CDR1 is SGHAT, CDR2 FQNNGV. Drawing the rest from reference TRBV11-2 and TRBJ2-7, the complete variable domain is EAGVAQSPRYKIIEKRQSVAFWCNPISGHATLYWYQQILGQGPKLLIQFQNNGVVDDSQLPKDRFSAERLKGVDSTLKIQPAKLEDSAVYLCASRLQGNEQYFGPGTRLTVT.

The chain is built from TRBV28 and TRBJ2-1; D unresolved. There are 11 residues in the CDR3. Germline CDR1 is MDHEN and CDR2 is SYDVKM. Trimming left V 6 bases short and J 8 bases short, with 8 bases between. In nucleotides, the CDR3 is TGTGCCAGCAGCCCCCTCTATGAGCAGTTCTTC. It codes for CASSPLYEQFF. Drawing the rest from reference TRBV28 and TRBJ2-1, the complete variable domain is DVKVTQSSRYLVKRTGEKVFLECVQDMDHENMFWYRQDPGLGLRLIYFSYDVKMKEKGDIPEGYSVSREKKERFSLILESASTNQTSMYLCASSPLYEQFFGPGTRLTVL.

This clonotype has a count of ten or more. The chain uses TRBV6-2 or TRBV6-3 and TRBJ2-3, with 7 bases fitting TRBD1. Germline CDR1 and CDR2: MNHEY and SVGEGT. Germline trimming cut 5 bases from V and 9 bases from J; bases unmatched to any gene: 2. The CDR3 runs to 11 residues. CDR3 in amino acids: CASSPDRTQYF. In nucleotides, the CDR3 is TGTGCCAGCAGTCCGGACAGGACGCAGTATTTT.

This sequence joins TRBV7-7 and TRBJ2-1; no definite D call. The CDR3 is made up of 14 amino acids. Germline CDR1 and CDR2: SSHAT and FNYEAQ (reference sequence). The germline V and J ends were trimmed by 0 bases and 8 bases, with 11 bases remaining between them. The CDR3 reads CASSLAQPRDEQFF. The CDR3 nucleotides are TGTGCCAGCAGCTTAGCGCAGCCTCGGGATGAGCAGTTCTTC.